This entry lists 27 T cell receptor beta chains sequenced from one sample in a study of OX40 agonist ivuxolimab in advanced cancers. TCRdb keeps only in-frame clones here, not all; method: immunoSEQ multiplex PCR. The top ten hold 15% to 20% of the sample, which has about 36,000 clones, less than 85% seen once. This specimen consisted of CD4+ or CD8+ T cells sorted from blood, obtained in a trial of the OX40 agonist ivuxolimab. Receptors were obtained from an adult with an advanced solid tumor such as melanoma, head and neck, liver or kidney cancer.

This clone has just a few counts. The V gene is TRBV11-2, the J gene TRBJ1-2, with unresolved D. Per the germline V gene, CDR1 is SGHAT and CDR2 is FQNNGV. The CDR3 has 13 residues. V was clipped by 2 bases and J by 8 bases, with 12 bases between them. In DNA form, the CDR3 reads TGTGCCAGCAGCTTACCCAGTAGGGCGGGCTACACCTTC. This encodes CASSLPSRAGYTF.

The gene calls are TRBV4-3 and TRBJ2-7; D might be TRBD1 (6 bases). There are 15 residues in the CDR3. The ends were cut back, 1 base at V and 3 bases at J, with 13 bases in the middle. Germline CDR1 LGHNA, CDR2 YSLEER. CDR3 in DNA: TGCGCCAGCAGCCAAGCTGGAACAGGGAGCTACGAGCAGTACTTC. This sequence encodes CASSQAGTGSYEQYF.

The V gene is TRBV6-5, the J gene TRBJ1-2, with a possible D match to TRBD1 (5 bases). Germline lookup yields CDR1 MNHEY and CDR2 SVGAGI. The CDR3 is made up of 14 amino acids. Trimming cost V 6 bases and J 5 bases, with 16 bases left between them. CDR3 in DNA: TGTGCCAGCAGCCTGAACCCAGGGTTTTATGGCTACACCTTC. Protein sequence: CASSLNPGFYGYTF.

This clone was counted once. The chain couples TRBV28 to TRBJ1-5, with D perhaps matching TRBD1 (6 bases). The CDR3 is made up of 14 amino acids. Looked up from germline, CDR1 is MDHEN and CDR2 is SYDVKM. Trimming removed 3 bases from V and 7 bases from J, with 13 bases in between. The CDR3 sequence: CASSFREQGQPQHF. The CDR3 DNA follows: TGTGCCAGCAGTTTCCGGGAACAGGGACAGCCCCAGCATTTT.

This clone was picked up a small number of times. V and J are TRBV4-3 and TRBJ1-2; D perhaps matches TRBD1 (5 bases). CDR3 length: 18 residues. Per the germline V gene, CDR1 is LGHNA and CDR2 is YSLEER. V was pared by 1 base and J by 3 bases, with 21 bases between. This chain's CDR3 is CASSQGRRGANGDYGYTF. CDR3 bases: TGCGCCAGCAGCCAAGGCCGGAGAGGGGCGAATGGGGACTATGGCTACACCTTC.

V and J are TRBV29-1 and TRBJ2-1; D could derive from TRBD1 or TRBD2 (5 bases each). CDR1 SQVTM and CDR2 ANQGSEA come from the germline V gene. Trimming stripped 7 bases from V and 10 bases from J, with 23 bases between. The CDR3 loop spans 14 amino acids. CDR3 region: CSAVGESAGREQFF. The DNA for the CDR3 is TGCAGCGCAGTTGGGGAGAGCGCAGGGCGGGAGCAGTTCTTC.

This chain joins TRBV7-9 and TRBJ2-7, with 9 bases identical to TRBD1. V trimming: 3 bases; J trimming: 5 bases; junction bases outside the gene matches: 5. The CDR3 consists of 14 residues. Germline lookup yields CDR1 SEHNR and CDR2 FQNEAQ (reference sequence). This CDR3 is CASSFRQGGNEQYF. In DNA form, the CDR3 reads TGTGCCAGCAGCTTTCGACAGGGGGGGAACGAGCAGTACTTC.

V gene TRBV19 combines with J gene TRBJ2-1, with D possibly matching TRBD2 (6 bases). CDR1 and CDR2 (germline): LNHDA, SQIVND (reference sequence). This CDR3 has 10 residues. V shed 8 bases and J shed 15 bases, with 14 bases lying between them. CDR3 DNA sequence: TGTGCCAGTGGGGACTCCTGGGCGTTCTTC. It specifies CASGDSWAFF.

As concerns this clone: A much larger clone differs from this one at a single base, so this may be a read error. Other nucleotide sequences from this sample produce the same CDR3. V is TRBV28 and J is TRBJ2-1; no clear D gene. Per the germline V gene, CDR1 is MDHEN and CDR2 is SYDVKM. The CDR3 has 11 amino acids. Trimming shortened V by 3 bases and J by 6 bases, and 3 bases separated the two germline ends. Here the CDR3 reads CASSLVNEQFF. For the CDR3, the DNA is TGTGCCAGCAGTTTGGTCAATGAGCAGTTCTTC.

The chain uses TRBV6-1 and TRBJ1-2; D not certain. Germline V lookup: CDR1 MNHNS, CDR2 SASEGT. CDR3 length: 11 residues. The V end was cut by 5 bases, the J end by 5 bases, with 6 bases between. In nucleotides, the CDR3 is TGTGCCAGCAGTTTAGGTTATGGCTACACCTTC. Encoded protein: CASSLGYGYTF.

DNA of the CDR3: TGCGCCAGCAGCTTGTTGACAGGGCGGGAAGGCTACACCTTC. This codes for CASSLLTGREGYTF. V and J are TRBV5-1 and TRBJ1-2, with 7 positions matching TRBD1. The CDR3 is 14 amino acids. Germline assignment: CDR1 SGHRS and CDR2 YFSETQ. After removal of 1 base from V and 8 bases from J, the junction contained 8 bases not matched to a gene.

This clone has more than one count but fewer than ten. This rearrangement joins TRBV5-6 to TRBJ2-7; TRBD2 agrees at 11 bases. The CDR3 is made up of 17 amino acids. Losses at the gene ends were 4 bases for V and 4 bases for J; bases not matched to a gene: 13. Germline V gene data show CDR1 as SGHDT and CDR2 as YYEEEE. The CDR3, as DNA: TGTGCCAGCAGCCAAGCCACGCAGACTAGCGGGATGTACGAGCAGTACTTC. Its translation is CASSQATQTSGMYEQYF. The full variable domain, with the rest looked up from reference TRBV5-6 and TRBJ2-7, is DAGVTQSPTHLIKTRGQQVTLRCSPKSGHDTVSWYQQALGQGPQFIFQYYEEEERQRGNFPDRFSGHQFPNYSSELNVNALLLGDSALYLCASSQATQTSGMYEQYFGPGTRLTVT.

The chain has TRBV11-2 and TRBJ1-1; TRBD1 matches at 9 bases. The V and J ends lost 3 bases and 4 bases, in that order; junction bases with no gene match: 9. CDR1 and CDR2 from the germline V gene are SGHAT and FQNNGV. The length of the CDR3 is 16 residues. The CDR3 nucleotides are TGTGCCAGCAGCTTCATTCAGGACAGGGGAGGCACTGAAGCTTTCTTT. This gives the protein CASSFIQDRGGTEAFF. The full variable domain, in which reference TRBV11-2 and TRBJ1-1 provide the parts outside the CDR3, is EAGVAQSPRYKIIEKRQSVAFWCNPISGHATLYWYQQILGQGPKLLIQFQNNGVVDDSQLPKDRFSAERLKGVDSTLKIQPAKLEDSAVYLCASSFIQDRGGTEAFFGQGTRLTVV.

This chain joins TRBV4-3 and TRBJ2-3, with D possibly TRBD2 on 6 matching bases. From germline, CDR1 is LGHNA and CDR2 YSLEER. Trimming left V 5 bases short and J 3 bases short, with 21 bases between. This CDR3 contains 17 residues. This chain's CDR3 is CASSEPAGLSGTDTQYF. The CDR3 bases are TGCGCCAGCAGCGAACCCGCGGGGCTTTCGGGGACAGATACGCAGTATTTT.

The V gene is TRBV9, the J gene TRBJ2-3; D uncertain. Looked up from germline, CDR1 is SGDLS and CDR2 is YYNGEE. This CDR3 is 12 amino acids long. V was cut by 4 bases and J by 6 bases, with 9 bases left in between. CDR3 sequence: CASSTVWDTQYF. The CDR3 DNA reads as TGTGCCAGCAGCACCGTCTGGGATACGCAGTATTTT.

The chain is built from TRBV28 and TRBJ1-6; D is unclear. CDR3 length: 16 amino acids. V dropped 4 bases and J dropped 7 bases, with 17 bases sitting between them. The germline V gene has CDR1 MDHEN and CDR2 SYDVKM. The chain's CDR3 is CASSSEAPASNSPLHF. CDR3 nucleotide sequence: TGTGCCAGCAGTTCGGAGGCACCAGCCTCAAATTCACCCCTCCACTTT.

This CDR3 reads CASSLVEGTDLTEQYF. Written as DNA, the CDR3 is TGTGCCAGCAGCTTAGTGGAGGGGACCGATCTTACGGAGCAGTACTTC. The chain links TRBV7-8 to TRBJ2-7; a weak D match, TRBD2 (6 bases). This CDR3 contains 16 residues. Trimming stripped 1 base from V and 7 bases from J, with 20 bases between. Germline CDR1 is SGHVS and CDR2 is FQNEAQ.

The rearrangement uses TRBV28 and TRBJ2-7, with TRBD1 identical over 7 bases. Germline CDR1 is MDHEN and CDR2 is SYDVKM. Trimming removed 2 bases from V and 5 bases from J; junction bases left unmatched: 3. The CDR3 covers 13 residues. Written as DNA, the CDR3 is TGTGCCAGCAGTTTAAGGGGGCTAAACGAGCAGTACTTC. Protein sequence: CASSLRGLNEQYF.

The chain employs TRBV5-3 and TRBJ1-1; a possible D gene is TRBD1 (5 bases). TRBV5-3 qualifies as an ORF whose function is uncertain. The germline V and J ends were trimmed by 1 base and 2 bases, with 12 bases remaining between them. The CDR3 covers 15 residues. The CDR3 spells CARSLRTGNNTEAFF. In DNA form, the CDR3 reads TGTGCCAGAAGCTTGCGTACAGGTAATAACACTGAAGCTTTCTTT.

CDR3: CASSKIPRFSGANVLTF. CDR3 bases: TGTGCCAGCAGCAAAATTCCCCGGTTCTCTGGGGCCAACGTCCTGACTTTC. V usage is TRBV21-1 and J usage is TRBJ2-6; whether TRBD2, the table's D call, matches the DNA was not checked. TRBV21-1 corresponds to a pseudogene. The CDR3 length is 17 residues.

This chain joins TRBV12-5 and TRBJ2-1; no firm D call. CDR1 and CDR2 (germline): LGHNT, FRNRAP. The length of the CDR3 is 17 residues. The V gene lost 3 bases and the J gene lost 0 bases, with 15 bases spanning the gap. CDR3 in DNA: TGTGCTAGTGGTTTTACGCCGGATCAAAGCTCCTACAATGAGCAGTTCTTC. Translated, it gives CASGFTPDQSSYNEQFF. Variable domain in full (rest from reference TRBV12-5 and TRBJ2-1): DARVTQTPRHKVTEMGQEVTMRCQPILGHNTVFWYRQTMMQGLELLAYFRNRAPLDDSGMPKDRFSAEMPDATLATLKIQPSEPRDSAVYFCASGFTPDQSSYNEQFFGPGTRLTVL.

The chain recombines TRBV7-2 with TRBJ2-2; D gene ambiguous. Germline values: CDR1 SGHTA, CDR2 FQGNSA. The CDR3 contains 14 residues. Trimming shortened V by 2 bases and J by 1 base, and 5 bases separated the two germline ends. CDR3 amino acids: CASSLLLNTGELFF. CDR3 bases: TGTGCCAGCAGCTTACTTCTGAACACCGGGGAGCTGTTTTTT. The variable domain in full, with the rest retrieved from reference TRBV7-2 and TRBJ2-2, is GAGVSQSPSNKVTEKGKDVELRCDPISGHTALYWYRQSLGQGLEFLIYFQGNSAPDKSGLPSDRFSAERTGGSVSTLTIQRTQQEDSAVYLCASSLLLNTGELFFGEGSRLTVL.

The chain carries TRBV2 and TRBJ2-7; TRBD2 is a possible D gene (7 bases). Germline V gene sequence: CDR1 SNHLY, CDR2 FYNNEI. The CDR3 length is 16 residues. V gave up 6 bases and J gave up 3 bases, with 21 bases separating them. The CDR3 sequence: CASRALGGASYYEQYF. The CDR3 nucleotides read TGTGCCAGCAGGGCCCTAGGGGGGGCATCTTACTACGAGCAGTACTTC.

The V and J genes are TRBV19 and TRBJ1-5; no firm D call. CDR1 is LNHDA, CDR2 SQIVND, per germline (reference sequence). The CDR3 covers 12 residues. Deletions cut 9 bases from V and 8 bases from J, with 14 bases between. DNA of the CDR3: TGTGCCAGCAAGGACGTGAGGGAGCCCCAGCATTTT. As protein: CASKDVREPQHF.

CDR3 sequence: CASSVTGGGTTDTQYF. For the CDR3, the DNA is TGTGCCAGCAGCGTAACCGGCGGCGGGACCACAGATACGCAGTATTTT. The chain is built from TRBV14 and TRBJ2-3; D is perhaps TRBD2 (6 bases). This CDR3 spans 16 amino acids. The V end was cut by 5 bases, the J end by 2 bases, with 17 bases between. Germline CDR1 and CDR2: SGHDN and FVKESK.

V and J are TRBV4-3 and TRBJ1-6, with TRBD1 as a possible D gene (6 bases). The germline V and J ends were trimmed by 1 base and 8 bases, with 15 bases remaining between them. The CDR3 loop spans 16 amino acids. CDR1 and CDR2 (germline): LGHNA, YSLEER. Here the CDR3 reads CASSQVGSGGYSPLHF. As DNA, the CDR3 is TGCGCCAGCAGCCAAGTAGGATCGGGGGGCTATTCACCCCTCCACTTT.

This clone appeared once. The chain combines TRBV30 with TRBJ1-4; D remains unclear. V lost 1 base, J lost 0 bases, and 12 bases lay in between. Germline V gene lookup returns CDR1 GTSNPN and CDR2 SVGIG (reference sequence). The CDR3 has 16 amino acids. CDR3 coding DNA: TGTGCCTGGAGTGGTCGTCTGAGTTCAACTAATGAAAAACTGTTTTTT. The encoded protein is CAWSGRLSSTNEKLFF.